The clone carrying this TCR beta chain is a singleton in its sample. The data were produced by immunoSEQ multiplex PCR, yet TCRdb's version contains in-frame clones alone and is incomplete. The table has approximately 94,000 clones, 92% seen once. The CDR3 covers 14 residues. These data belong to a study of T cell changes during pregnancy in multiple sclerosis. The chain couples TRBV12-2 to TRBJ2-7; TRBD1 is the table's D call and was not checked against the DNA. TRBV12-2 is a pseudogene. This clonotype was obtained from a female donor with multiple sclerosis, enrolled in a pregnancy study. Sequencing used peripheral blood, obtained after pregnancy. The CDR3 protein is CASPMTIRFHEQYF. CDR3 coding DNA: TGTGCAAGTCCTATGACAATTAGGTTCCACGAGCAGTACTTC.